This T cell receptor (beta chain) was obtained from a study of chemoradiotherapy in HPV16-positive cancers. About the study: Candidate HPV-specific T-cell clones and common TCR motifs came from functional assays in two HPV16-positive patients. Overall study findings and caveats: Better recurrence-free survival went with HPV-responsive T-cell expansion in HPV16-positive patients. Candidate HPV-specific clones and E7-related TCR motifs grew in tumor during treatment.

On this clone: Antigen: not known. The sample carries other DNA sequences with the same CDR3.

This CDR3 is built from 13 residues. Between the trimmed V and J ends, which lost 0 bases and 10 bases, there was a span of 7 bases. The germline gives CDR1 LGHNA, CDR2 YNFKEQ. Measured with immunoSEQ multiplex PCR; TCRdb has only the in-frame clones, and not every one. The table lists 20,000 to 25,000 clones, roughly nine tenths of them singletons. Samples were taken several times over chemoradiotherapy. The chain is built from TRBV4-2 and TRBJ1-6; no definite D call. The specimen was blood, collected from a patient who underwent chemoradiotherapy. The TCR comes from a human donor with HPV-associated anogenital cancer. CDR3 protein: CASSQDEGSPLHF. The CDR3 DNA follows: TGTGCCAGCAGCCAAGATGAGGGCTCACCCCTCCACTTT.